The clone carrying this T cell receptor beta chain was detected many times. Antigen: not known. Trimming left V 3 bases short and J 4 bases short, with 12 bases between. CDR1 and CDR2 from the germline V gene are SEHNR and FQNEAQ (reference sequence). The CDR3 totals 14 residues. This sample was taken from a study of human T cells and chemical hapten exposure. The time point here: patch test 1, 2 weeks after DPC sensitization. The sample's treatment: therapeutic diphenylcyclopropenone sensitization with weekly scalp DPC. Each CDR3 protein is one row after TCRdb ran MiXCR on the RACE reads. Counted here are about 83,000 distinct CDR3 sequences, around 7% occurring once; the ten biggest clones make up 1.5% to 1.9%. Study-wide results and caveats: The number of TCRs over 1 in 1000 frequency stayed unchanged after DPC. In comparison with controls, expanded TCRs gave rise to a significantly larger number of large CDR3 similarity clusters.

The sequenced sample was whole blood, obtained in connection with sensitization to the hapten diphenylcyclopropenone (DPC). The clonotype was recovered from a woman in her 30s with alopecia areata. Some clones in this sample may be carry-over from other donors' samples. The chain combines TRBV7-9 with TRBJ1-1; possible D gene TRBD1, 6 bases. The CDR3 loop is CASSFSTGSTEAFF. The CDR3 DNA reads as TGTGCCAGCAGCTTTAGCACAGGGAGCACTGAAGCTTTCTTT. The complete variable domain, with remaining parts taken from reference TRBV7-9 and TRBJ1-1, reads DTGVSQNPRHKITKRGQNVTFRCDPISEHNRLYWYRQTLGQGPEFLTYFQNEAQLEKSRLLSDRFSAERPKGSFSTLEIQRTEQGDSAMYLCASSFSTGSTEAFFGQGTRLTVV.